This T cell receptor (beta chain) is from a study of T cell responses to AZD1222 COVID-19 vaccine. Study-level results: Every sample of the repertoires postdated the peak T cell response.

The CDR3 covers 15 residues. Looked up from germline, CDR1 is LNHDA and CDR2 is SQIVND (reference sequence). V lost 5 bases to trimming and J lost 5 bases, with 18 bases between them. Second-dose groups at about 4 or about 12 weeks were pooled. To note about this clone: Its antigen is as yet unknown.

The data were produced by immunoSEQ multiplex PCR, yet TCRdb's version contains in-frame clones alone and is incomplete. The sample yields 100,000 to 150,000 clones, around 83% seen once. This specimen consisted of peripheral blood, obtained 28 days after the second AZD1222 dose. This sequence was found in an adult who received the AZD1222 COVID-19 vaccine. This chain joins TRBV19 and TRBJ1-2, with unresolved D. This CDR3 reads CASSPHPAAQYGYTF. The CDR3 DNA sequence: TGTGCCAGTAGTCCCCACCCAGCGGCCCAATATGGCTACACCTTC.